This TCR beta chain was found in a study of beta chain features in type 1 diabetes. Study in general: Sorted cells from all samples, numbering almost 110 million, were examined.

Regarding the study as a whole: Using cDNA template may skew counts toward highly expressing activated cells. Within the patient group, naive, central memory and Treg TCRB repertoires appeared more similar to each other than within healthy donors. All four CD4+ subsets of Type 1 diabetes patients contained TCRB CDR3s that were moderately but significantly shorter.

Sequencing targeted expressed TCRB transcripts, as all isolated RNA had been reverse transcribed. Measured with immunoSEQ multiplex PCR; TCRdb has only the in-frame clones, and not every one. The sample gives about 390,000 clones, around 9.6% of which show up once; about 0.6% is in the top ten. From germline, CDR1 is SGHRS and CDR2 YFSETQ. Between the trimmed V and J ends, which lost 4 bases and 4 bases, there was a span of 18 bases. CDR3 length equals 15 residues. CD4+ naive, central memory, regulatory and stem cell-like memory subsets were isolated by sorting on CD45RO/CCR7/CD25/CD127/CD95/CD27. This clone was counted a few times. The antigen is unknown.

Sequencing was performed on central memory CD4+ T cells from blood. The chain uses TRBV5-1 and TRBJ2-7; a weak D match, TRBD1 (5 bases). The sequence was collected from a man under 40 with type 1 diabetes. The CDR3 reads CASSIRTQRGYEQYF. CDR3 coding DNA: TGCGCCAGCAGCATACGAACACAAAGGGGTTACGAGCAGTACTTC.